This passage covers 11 T cell receptor beta chains from one sample sequenced in a study of Ad26.COV2.S vaccination and SARS-CoV-2 variants. Profiled with immunoSEQ multiplex PCR; TCRdb holds only in-frame clones, not every one. Of 300,000 to 350,000 clones in the sample, approximately 86% are singletons; the top ten hold about 10%. Documented treatment: some 19 received Ad26.COV2.S at low or high dose, single or two shots; about five received placebo; per-sample allocation not given. Sampling took place 63 days after the first vaccine or placebo injection. The material sequenced was peripheral blood, taken in a trial of Ad26.COV2.S vaccine versus placebo. The receptors stem from a person between 18 and 65 years old who received the Ad26.COV2.S COVID-19 vaccine or a placebo.

This clone appeared once. The chain uses TRBV7-2 and TRBJ1-4; 7 bases are a match to TRBD1. CDR3 size: 13 residues. V lost 7 bases and J lost 5; bases outside the gene matches: 4. Germline V gene data show CDR1 as SGHTA and CDR2 as FQGNSA. The CDR3 DNA reads as TGTGCCAGCAACACAGGGGTAAATGAAAAACTGTTTTTT. It codes for CASNTGVNEKLFF.

The rearrangement uses TRBV5-4 and TRBJ2-1, with 9 positions matching TRBD2. With V trimmed by 0 bases and J by 6 bases, 4 bases remained unmatched. Germline CDR1 is SGHNT and CDR2 is YYREEE (reference sequence). CDR3 length equals 15 residues. CDR3 sequence reads: CASSLDGTSLNEQFF. CDR3 sequence (DNA): TGTGCCAGCAGCTTGGATGGGACTAGCCTCAATGAGCAGTTCTTC.

The chain carries TRBV19 and TRBJ1-2; 9 bases fit TRBD1. In germline, CDR1 is LNHDA, CDR2 SQIVND (reference sequence). The CDR3 has 13 residues. V dropped 6 bases and J dropped 6; count of bases not matched to a gene: 5. The CDR3 here is CASSGQGRDGYTF. The CDR3 nucleotides are TGTGCCAGTAGCGGACAGGGGAGGGATGGCTACACCTTC.

This sequence joins TRBV11-2 and TRBJ2-1, with 11 bases that match TRBD2. The CDR3 runs to 17 residues. Germline V gene sequence: CDR1 SGHAT, CDR2 FQNNGV. V shed 5 bases and J 5 bases; nucleotides not matched to a gene: 11. DNA for the CDR3: TGTGCCAGCAGCCCCAAGATAGCGGGGGGGCCCGACAATGAGCAGTTCTTC. Amino acid sequence: CASSPKIAGGPDNEQFF.

CDR3 DNA: TGTGCCAGCAGTTTTTTTCCGGGTTCCGATGAGCAGTTCTTC. The encoded protein is CASSFFPGSDEQFF. The chain recombines TRBV28 with TRBJ2-1; D is uncertain. V lost 3 bases and J lost 8, with 14 bases in between. This CDR3 has 14 residues. Germline CDR1 reads MDHEN; CDR2 reads SYDVKM.

The V gene is TRBV27, the J gene TRBJ2-7; D could derive from TRBD1 or TRBD2 (6 bases each). CDR1 and CDR2 (germline): MNHEY, SMNVEV (reference sequence). V was trimmed by 5 bases and J by 5 bases, leaving 22 bases between them. The CDR3 has 16 amino acids. Here the CDR3 reads CASSPLKRGVGHEQYF. The CDR3 region has the DNA TGTGCCAGCAGTCCCCTAAAAAGGGGGGTTGGCCACGAGCAGTACTTC.

The rearrangement links TRBV7-9 to TRBJ2-1, with TRBD2 matching 11 bases. The trim removed 10 bases at V and 4 bases at J, leaving 6 bases unmatched. Germline V CDR1 and CDR2: SEHNR, FQNEAQ (reference sequence). The CDR3 loop spans 14 amino acids. Here the CDR3 DNA reads TGTGCCACCACAGCTAGCGGGAGGTACAATGAGCAGTTCTTC. This translates into CATTASGRYNEQFF.

This clone was recorded once. V usage is TRBV6-5 and J usage is TRBJ2-3; 7 nucleotides align to TRBD1. This CDR3 has 12 amino acids. The V and J ends lost 8 bases and 8 bases, in that order; junction bases with no gene match: 7. Germline assignment: CDR1 MNHEY and CDR2 SVGAGI. DNA of the CDR3: TGTGCCAGCGGGGAGCACAGGGGTACGCAGTATTTT. Amino acid sequence: CASGEHRGTQYF.

The chain joins TRBV12-3 or TRBV12-4 to TRBJ1-6; D might be TRBD1 (5 bases). The CDR3 extends over 13 amino acids. V lost 7 bases and J lost 7, with 11 bases in between. The CDR3 region has the DNA TGTGCCAGCAAAGCCCGGGGGAATTCACCCCTCCACTTT. Translated: CASKARGNSPLHF.

This clone showed up just once. This rearrangement joins TRBV12-2 to TRBJ2-7. TRBV12-2 is assigned pseudogene status. This CDR3 has 16 residues. The CDR3 sequence is CASRSRKGHFLYEQYF. The CDR3 coding sequence is TGTGCAAGTCGCTCCCGAAAGGGCCATTTTCTCTACGAGCAGTACTTC.

This clone was seen only a few times. J is TRBJ1-4 and V is TRBV18, with 7 bases aligning to TRBD1. The junction had 3 bases not matched to a gene; V was cut back by 0 bases and J by 8 bases. The germline CDR1 and CDR2 sequences are KGHSH and LQKENI. The CDR3 is 14 amino acids. CDR3 region: CASSPPQGSEKLFF. CDR3 nucleotide sequence: TGTGCCAGCTCACCACCACAGGGGAGCGAAAAACTGTTTTTT. The full variable domain, rest sourced from reference TRBV18 and TRBJ1-4, is NAGVMQNPRHLVRRRGQEARLRCSPMKGHSHVYWYRQLPEEGLKFMVYLQKENIIDESGMPKERFSAEFPKEGPSILRIQQVVRGDSAAYFCASSPPQGSEKLFFGSGTQLSVL.